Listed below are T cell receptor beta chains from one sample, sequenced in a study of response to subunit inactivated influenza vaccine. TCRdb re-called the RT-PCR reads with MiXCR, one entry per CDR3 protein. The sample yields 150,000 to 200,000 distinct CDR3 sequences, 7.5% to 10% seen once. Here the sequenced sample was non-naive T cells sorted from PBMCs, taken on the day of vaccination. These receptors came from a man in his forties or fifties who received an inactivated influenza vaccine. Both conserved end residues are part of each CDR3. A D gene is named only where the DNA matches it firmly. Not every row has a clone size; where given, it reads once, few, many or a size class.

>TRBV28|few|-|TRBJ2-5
TGTGCCAGCAGTCCTCTTCGAAAAGGTCGCCCGGGGAGGGGGACGGAGACCCAGTACTTC
CASSPLRKGRPGRGTETQYF
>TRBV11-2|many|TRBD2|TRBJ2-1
TGTGCCAGCAGTTCCCCCGGGGTAGCGGGGTTATTAAGCTCCTACAATGAGCAGTTCTTC
CASSSPGVAGLLSSYNEQFF
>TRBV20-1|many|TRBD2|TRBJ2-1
TGCAGTGCTAGAGAGGGACTAGCGGGATACAATGAGCAGTTCTTC
CSAREGLAGYNEQFF
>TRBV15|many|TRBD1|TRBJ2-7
TGTGCCACCAGCAGTCCAGGACAGGGGGCCCTCGAGCAGTACTTC
CATSSPGQGALEQYF
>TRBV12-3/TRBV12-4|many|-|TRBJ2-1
TGTGCCAGCAGATATGACGAGGGTGAGCAGTTCTTC
CASRYDEGEQFF
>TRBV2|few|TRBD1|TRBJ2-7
TGTGCCAGCAGCAAACAGGGGACCGAGCAGTACTTC
CASSKQGTEQYF
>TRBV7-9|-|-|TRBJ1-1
TGTGCCAGCAGCGCTCACACGGGGAACACTGAAGCTTTCTTT
CASSAHTGNTEAFF
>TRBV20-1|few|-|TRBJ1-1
TGCAGTGCTTCGGACAACCCGATGAACACTGAAGCTTTCTTT
CSASDNPMNTEAFF
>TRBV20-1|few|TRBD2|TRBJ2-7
TGCAGTGCTAGAGATAGCGGGAGAATTCCCTACGAGCAGTACTTC
CSARDSGRIPYEQYF
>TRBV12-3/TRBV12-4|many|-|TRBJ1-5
TGTGCCAGCAGTTACGGACAGAGCAATCAGCCCCAGCATTTT
CASSYGQSNQPQHF
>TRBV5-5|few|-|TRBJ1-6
TGTGCCAGCAGCCCTACAGGTTTTTCCGAACGTTCACCCCTCCACTTT
CASSPTGFSERSPLHF
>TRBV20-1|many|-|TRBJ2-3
TGCAGTGCTAGAGATGCTAGCACAGATACGCAGTATTTT
CSARDASTDTQYF
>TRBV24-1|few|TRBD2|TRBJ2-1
TGTGCCACCAGTGACCATCGTAGACTAGCGGGAGTTTCAAATGAGCAGTTCTTC
CATSDHRRLAGVSNEQFF
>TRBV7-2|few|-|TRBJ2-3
TGTGCCAGCAGCTTTGCCCCTAGCACAGATACGCAGTATTTT
CASSFAPSTDTQYF
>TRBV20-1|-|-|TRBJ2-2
TGCAGTGCTAGAGATCGAAGACACTTGAACACCGGGGAGCTGTTTTTT
CSARDRRHLNTGELFF
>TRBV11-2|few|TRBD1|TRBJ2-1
TGTGCCAGCAGCTTTGGACAGGGAATTTACAATGAGCAGTTCTTC
CASSFGQGIYNEQFF
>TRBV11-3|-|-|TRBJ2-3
TGTGCCAGCAGCACTTTTTTCACAGATACGCAGTATTTT
CASSTFFTDTQYF
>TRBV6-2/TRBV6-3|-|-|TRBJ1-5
TGTGCTAGCAGTTATGCTTCTCGAAAGCGTCAGCCCCAGCATTTT
CASSYASRKRQPQHF
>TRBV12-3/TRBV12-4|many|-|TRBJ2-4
TGTGCCAGCAGCCAGACAGCCCAGGGCATTCAGTACTTC
CASSQTAQGIQYF
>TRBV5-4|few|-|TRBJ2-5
TGTGCCAGCAGCTTGGATTTGGAAGAGACCCAGTACTTC
CASSLDLEETQYF
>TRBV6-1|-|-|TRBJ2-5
TGTGCCAGCGATCACAGGAATCAAGAGACCCAGTACTTC
CASDHRNQETQYF
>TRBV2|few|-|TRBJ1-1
TGTGCCAGCAGTGTTGGGATGGGGGCTTTCTTT
CASSVGMGAFF
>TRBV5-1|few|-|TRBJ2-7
TGCGCCAGCAGCTTGACCTCCGGAGGAGGGGCCTACGAGCAGTACTTC
CASSLTSGGGAYEQYF
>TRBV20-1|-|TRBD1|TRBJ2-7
TGCAGTGCGAAGACAGGGGAGAATCGCGAGCAGTACTTC
CSAKTGENREQYF
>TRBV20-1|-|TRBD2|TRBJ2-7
TGCAGTGCTAGAGCGACTAGCCGGTACGAGCAGTACTTC
CSARATSRYEQYF
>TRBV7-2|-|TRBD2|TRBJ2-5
TGTGCCAGCAGCCTGGGACTAGCGGGGGGGCCAGAGACCCAGTACTTC
CASSLGLAGGPETQYF
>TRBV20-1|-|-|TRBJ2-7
TGCAGTGCTAAGGACTTAACGTGGGGCGAGCAGTACTTC
CSAKDLTWGEQYF
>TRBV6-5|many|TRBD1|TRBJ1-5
TGTGCCAGCATCCGAGGGACAGGGGGCGAGGGGCCTCCACTCCCGTTACGGAATCAGCCCCAGCATTTT
CASIRGTGGEGPPLPLRNQPQHF
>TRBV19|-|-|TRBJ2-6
TGTGCCAGTAGTACATCCATGGGGGCCAACGTCCTGACTTTC
CASSTSMGANVLTF
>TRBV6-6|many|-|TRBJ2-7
TGTGCCACGTCTCCCCGGATCTCCCACGAGCAGTACTTC
CATSPRISHEQYF
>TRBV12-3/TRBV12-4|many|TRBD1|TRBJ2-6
TGTGCCAGCAGCGAGGGGGCCGGGGCCAACGTCCTGACTTTC
CASSEGAGANVLTF
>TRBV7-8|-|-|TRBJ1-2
TGTGCCAGCAGCCCCGGTGGGCCGGCCGGCGGCTACACCTTC
CASSPGGPAGGYTF
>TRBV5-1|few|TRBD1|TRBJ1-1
TGCGCCAGCAGCACGAGACAGGGAAACACTGAAGCTTTCTTT
CASSTRQGNTEAFF
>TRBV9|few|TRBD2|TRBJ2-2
TGTGCCAGCAGCGTAGGGCGGGCCGGGACTAGCGGGAACACCGGGGAGCTGTTTTTT
CASSVGRAGTSGNTGELFF
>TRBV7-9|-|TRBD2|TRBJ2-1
TGTGCCAGCCTCGTATCGACTAGCGCGAGGAATGAGCAGTTCTTC
CASLVSTSARNEQFF
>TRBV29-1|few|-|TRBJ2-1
TGCAGCGTGACCCGGGACTCCCCCTATGAGCAGTTCTTC
CSVTRDSPYEQFF
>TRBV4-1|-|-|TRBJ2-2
TGCGCCAGCAGTCCTAGCGCCGGGGAGCTGTTTTTT
CASSPSAGELFF
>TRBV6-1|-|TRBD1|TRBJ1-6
TGTGCCAGCATTCCCGGGACAGGGGCTTCACCCCTACACTTT
CASIPGTGASPLHF
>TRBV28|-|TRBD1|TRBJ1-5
TGTGCCAGCAGTTTACAAGGGGGCAGGCCCCAGCATTTT
CASSLQGGRPQHF
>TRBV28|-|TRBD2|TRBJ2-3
TGTGCTTGCAGTCAAGCGGGGGGCCCCCCAGATACGCAGTATTTT
CACSQAGGPPDTQYF
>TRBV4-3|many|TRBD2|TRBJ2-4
TGCGCCAGCAGCCAAGATGCTAGCGGGAAGGACATTCAGTACTTC
CASSQDASGKDIQYF
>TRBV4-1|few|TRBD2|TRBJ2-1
TGCGCCAGCAGCCTAGGAGGGACTAGTGAGGTGAATGAGCAGTTCTTC
CASSLGGTSEVNEQFF
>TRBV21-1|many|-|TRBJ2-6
TGTGCCAGCAGCAATTTAAGGTCTGGGGCCAACGTCCTGACTTTC
CASSNLRSGANVLTF
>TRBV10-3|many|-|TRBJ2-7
TGTGCCATCTCCAGGGGAGGCGAGCAGTACTTC
CAISRGGEQYF
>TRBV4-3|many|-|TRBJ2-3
TGCGCCAGCAGCCCGGGGTCCCTCCCAGATACGCAGTATTTT
CASSPGSLPDTQYF
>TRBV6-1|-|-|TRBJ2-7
TGCGCCAGCAGTGAAGTCAGCGGCTACGAGCAGTACTTC
CASSEVSGYEQYF
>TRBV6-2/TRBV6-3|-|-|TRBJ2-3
TGTGCCAGCAGTTCCAGGGCCCTTAGCACAGATACGCAGTATTTT
CASSSRALSTDTQYF
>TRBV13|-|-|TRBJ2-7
TGTGCCAGCAGCTTAGCCTCGCCTAGCGCCTCCTACGAGCAGTACTTC
CASSLASPSASYEQYF
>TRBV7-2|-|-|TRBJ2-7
TGTGCCAGCAGCTTAGAAGCAGGGGACTACGAGCAGTACTTC
CASSLEAGDYEQYF
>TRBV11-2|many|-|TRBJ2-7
TGTGCCAGCAGCCCCCCGGGCAGGGACTACGAGCAGTACTTC
CASSPPGRDYEQYF
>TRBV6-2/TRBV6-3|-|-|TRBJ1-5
TGTGCCAGCACCGGAAGCAATCAGCCCCAGCATTTT
CASTGSNQPQHF
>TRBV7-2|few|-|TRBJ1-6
TGTGCCAGCAGCTTGGGAACCAGGTTAGGGGGTTCACCCCTCCACTTT
CASSLGTRLGGSPLHF
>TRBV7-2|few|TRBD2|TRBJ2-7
TGTGCCAGCAGCTCCCAAAGCGGGAGGGGTTACGAGCAGTACTTC
CASSSQSGRGYEQYF
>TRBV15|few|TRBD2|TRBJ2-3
TGTGCCACCAGCAGTCTAGCGGGAGAAGCAGATACGCAGTATTTT
CATSSLAGEADTQYF
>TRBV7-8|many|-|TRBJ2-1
TGTGCCAGCAGCTTACTAGTCAGGGTGGTCAACAATGAGCAGTTCTTC
CASSLLVRVVNNEQFF
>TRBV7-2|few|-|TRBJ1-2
TGTGCCAGCAGCTTAGCGGCCCTAACTAACTATGGCTACACCTTC
CASSLAALTNYGYTF
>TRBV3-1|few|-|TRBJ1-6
TGTGCCAGCGGCGAATTTGGGGGGAATTCACCCCTCCACTTT
CASGEFGGNSPLHF
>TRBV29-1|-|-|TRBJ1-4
TGCAGCGTTGAACTCGCCGGTGGGCGAAAACTGTTTTTT
CSVELAGGRKLFF
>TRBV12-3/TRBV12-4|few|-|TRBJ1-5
TGTGCCAGCAGTTTGGAGAAGGGCCAGCCCCAGCATTTT
CASSLEKGQPQHF
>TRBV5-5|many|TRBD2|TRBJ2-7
TGTGCCAGCAGCTTGGGTCTAGCGGGCTCCTACGAGCAGTACTTC
CASSLGLAGSYEQYF